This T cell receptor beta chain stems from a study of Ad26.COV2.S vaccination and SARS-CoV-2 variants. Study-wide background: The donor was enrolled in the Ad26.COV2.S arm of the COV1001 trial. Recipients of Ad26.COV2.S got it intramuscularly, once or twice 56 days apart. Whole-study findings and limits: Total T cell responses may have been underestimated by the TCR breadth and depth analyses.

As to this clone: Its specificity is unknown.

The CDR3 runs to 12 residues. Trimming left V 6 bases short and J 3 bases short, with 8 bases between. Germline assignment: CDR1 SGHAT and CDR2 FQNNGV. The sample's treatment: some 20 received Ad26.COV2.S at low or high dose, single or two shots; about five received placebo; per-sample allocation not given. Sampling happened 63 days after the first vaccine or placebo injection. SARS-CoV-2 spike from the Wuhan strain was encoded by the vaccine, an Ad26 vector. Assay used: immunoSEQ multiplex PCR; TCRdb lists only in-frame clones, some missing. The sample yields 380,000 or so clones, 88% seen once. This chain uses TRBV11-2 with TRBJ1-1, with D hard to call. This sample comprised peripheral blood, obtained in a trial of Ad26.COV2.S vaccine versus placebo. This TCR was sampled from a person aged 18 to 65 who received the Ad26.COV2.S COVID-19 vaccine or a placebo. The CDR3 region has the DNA TGTGCCAGCAGACAGAGGGACACTGAAGCTTTCTTT. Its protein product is CASRQRDTEAFF.